A single sample is the source of the 24 T cell receptor beta chains below, sequenced in a study of T cells in Graves' hyperthyroidism and ophthalmopathy. Researchers amplified the TCR beta CDR3 regions from RNA transcripts. TCR CDR3 underwent first-round RT-PCR with the HTBI primer set. TCRdb analysed the multiplex PCR reads with MiXCR anew, one entry per CDR3 protein. Of around 800,000 distinct CDR3 sequences listed, roughly 40% are singletons. The sample consisted of blood. These receptors were taken from a man younger than 30 with Graves' hyperthyroidism.

This clonotype was counted a few times. The genes are TRBV12-3 or TRBV12-4 and TRBJ1-1, with 7 bases identical to TRBD1. There are 15 residues in the CDR3. V dropped 5 bases and J dropped 4; count of bases not matched to a gene: 10. For the CDR3, the DNA is TGTGCCAGCAGTCCAAGACAGGGAAGCTTCACTGAAGCTTTCTTT. It translates to CASSPRQGSFTEAFF.

This clonotype was counted at least ten times. The chain recombines TRBV19 with TRBJ1-4; a possible D gene is TRBD1 (5 bases). CDR3 length equals 15 residues. With 5 bases removed from V and 5 bases from J, the gap between germline ends came to 15 bases. CDR1 is LNHDA, CDR2 SQIVND, per germline (reference sequence). The CDR3 loop is CASSWDVGGNEKLFF. The CDR3 bases are TGTGCCAGTAGTTGGGACGTCGGGGGGAATGAAAAACTGTTTTTT.

This clonotype was seen many times. The rearrangement joins TRBV7-3 to TRBJ2-6; D remains unclear. Germline CDR1 and CDR2: SGHTA and FQGTGA. Deletions cut 6 bases from V and 4 bases from J, with 13 bases between. The length of the CDR3 is 15 residues. Here the CDR3 DNA reads TGTGCCAGCAGTCCGGACCCAACCGGGGCCAACGTCCTGACTTTC. Protein: CASSPDPTGANVLTF.

The chain uses TRBV4-2 and TRBJ1-6; no definite D call. This CDR3 region has 14 residues. The germline V gene encodes CDR1 LGHNA and CDR2 YNFKEQ. The ends were cut back, 0 bases at V and 8 bases at J, with 8 bases in the middle. The CDR3 nucleotides read TGTGCCAGCAGCCAAGACGGGCAGGATTCACCCCTCCACTTT. This sequence encodes CASSQDGQDSPLHF.

The chain combines TRBV7-9 with TRBJ1-5, with TRBD1 as a possible D gene (5 bases). CDR3 size: 14 residues. V lost 5 bases and J 4 bases, leaving 12 bases between the germline ends. Germline CDR1 is SEHNR and CDR2 is FQNEAQ (reference sequence). CDR3 loop: CASSNGPGNQPQHF. The CDR3, as DNA: TGTGCCAGCAGCAACGGCCCAGGGAATCAGCCCCAGCATTTT.

In the case of this clonotype: A read error may produce the germline difference seen at one junction end. The chain has TRBV7-9 and TRBJ2-6; 7 bases fit TRBD1. Germline V gene lookup returns CDR1 SEHNR and CDR2 FQNEAQ (reference sequence). The CDR3 covers 14 residues. CDR3 amino acids: CASSWGEGANVLTF. CDR3 nucleotide sequence: TGTGCCAGCAGCTGGGGCGAGGGGGCTAACGTCCTGACTTTC.

This clonotype was detected only a few times. The CDR3 region has the DNA TGTGCCAGCAGCGTAGGGGGGGTCAACACTGAAGCTTTCTTT. Its translation is CASSVGGVNTEAFF. The J gene is TRBJ1-1, the V gene TRBV9; D is possibly TRBD1 (5 bases). The CDR3 is 14 amino acids. Germline values: CDR1 SGDLS, CDR2 YYNGEE. Trimming cost V 0 bases and J 2 bases, with 8 bases left between them.

The chain combines TRBV4-3 with TRBJ1-2; the D gene is possibly TRBD1 (6 bases). The V end was cut by 1 base, the J end by 4 bases, with 13 bases between. The CDR3 spans 15 residues. CDR1 and CDR2 from the germline V gene are LGHNA and YSLEER. CDR3 nucleotide sequence: TGCGCCAGCAGCCAAGGCCAGGGGTCGGGCTATGGCTACACCTTC. It is translated as CASSQGQGSGYGYTF.

This clonotype was seen at least ten times. The rearrangement uses TRBV2 and TRBJ2-2; 7 positions agree with TRBD1. Germline V gene lookup returns CDR1 SNHLY and CDR2 FYNNEI. The J segment lost 0 bases and the V segment lost 5 bases, leaving 3 bases of the junction unmatched. The CDR3 totals 15 residues. The CDR3 DNA is TGTGCCAGCAGTAGACAGGGAGCGAACACCGGGGAGCTGTTTTTT. Translating gives CASSRQGANTGELFF.

The table lists this clonotype with many counts. This chain uses TRBV20-1 with TRBJ1-5; D possibly corresponds to TRBD1 (5 bases). V lost 0 bases and J lost 0, with 6 bases in between. Germline V CDR1 and CDR2: DFQATT, SNEGSKA (reference sequence). This CDR3 region has 14 residues. CDR3 coding DNA: TGCAGTGCTAGAGACGGGGCTAGCAATCAGCCCCAGCATTTT. Protein product: CSARDGASNQPQHF.

This rearrangement joins TRBV5-7 to TRBJ1-1; no definite D call. TRBV5-7 is reported as an ORF; its role is uncertain. This CDR3 has 13 residues. Trimming left V 4 bases short and J 1 base short, with 8 bases between. CDR3 protein: CASSREQNTEAFF. CDR3 nucleotide sequence: TGTGCCAGCAGCCGGGAGCAGAACACTGAAGCTTTCTTT.

This clonotype occurred many times. V and J are TRBV9 and TRBJ1-6; a possible D gene is TRBD1 (5 bases). CDR3 length: 13 amino acids. V lost 0 bases, J lost 13 bases, and 11 bases lay in between. Germline V CDR1 and CDR2: SGDLS, YYNGEE. This chain's CDR3 is CASSVVSGFPLHF. CDR3 bases: TGTGCCAGCAGCGTAGTGTCAGGGTTCCCCCTCCACTTT.

CDR3 sequence reads: CASSLVLANTEAFF. CDR3 bases: TGTGCCAGCAGCTTAGTTCTTGCGAACACTGAAGCTTTCTTT. V usage is TRBV7-9 and J usage is TRBJ1-1; D ambiguous. CDR1 and CDR2 from the germline V gene are SEHNR and FQNEAQ (reference sequence). There are 14 residues in the CDR3. The V and J ends lost 1 base and 1 base respectively, with 7 bases between them. Full variable domain (outside the CDR3, taken from reference TRBV7-9 and TRBJ1-1): DTGVSQNPRHKITKRGQNVTFRCDPISEHNRLYWYRQTLGQGPEFLTYFQNEAQLEKSRLLSDRFSAERPKGSFSTLEIQRTEQGDSAMYLCASSLVLANTEAFFGQGTRLTVV.

Turning to this clonotype: A much bigger clone sits one base away, suggesting this may be a read error. This CDR3 is missing its conserved last phenylalanine or tryptophan, likely due to a read error. The V and J genes are TRBV12-3 or TRBV12-4 and TRBJ1-1; TRBD1 might be the D (6 bases). CDR3 length equals 12 residues. Trimming stripped 5 bases from V and 8 bases from J, with 12 bases between. CDR3 loop: CASSNAGVEAFS. DNA of the CDR3: TGTGCCAGCAGTAATGCAGGGGTGGAAGCTTTCTCT.

The table lists this clonotype with a few counts. The chain carries TRBV7-9 and TRBJ2-7; maybe TRBD1 (5 bases). Trimming pared 1 base from V and 3 bases from J, leaving 16 bases between. Germline lookup yields CDR1 SEHNR and CDR2 FQNEAQ (reference sequence). This CDR3 spans 16 amino acids. In DNA, the CDR3 is TGTGCCAGCAGCTTAGAAGTGGTGGGGCGGTACTACGAGCAGTACTTC. Translating gives CASSLEVVGRYYEQYF.

The V gene is TRBV19, the J gene TRBJ1-1; D is unresolved. CDR1 is LNHDA, CDR2 SQIVND, per germline (reference sequence). This CDR3 is 12 amino acids long. Trimming removed 2 bases at V and 6 bases at J, with 7 bases between. The CDR3 spells CASSINGPEAFF. In DNA form, the CDR3 reads TGTGCCAGTAGTATAAATGGACCTGAAGCTTTCTTT. The variable domain in full, with the rest retrieved from reference TRBV19 and TRBJ1-1, is DGGITQSPKYLFRKEGQNVTLSCEQNLNHDAMYWYRQDPGQGLRLIYYSQIVNDFQKGDIAEGYSVSREKKESFPLTVTSAQKNPTAFYLCASSINGPEAFFGQGTRLTVV.

In its sample, this clonotype was seen many times. This rearrangement joins TRBV19 to TRBJ1-2; D unresolved. V lost 4 bases to trimming and J lost 11 bases, with 8 bases between them. CDR3 length: 10 residues. Germline CDR1 is LNHDA and CDR2 is SQIVND (reference sequence). CDR3 protein: CASSTGGYTF. CDR3 nucleotides: TGTGCCAGTAGTACTGGTGGATACACCTTC.

This clonotype was recorded at least ten times. The rearrangement links TRBV25-1 to TRBJ2-2; 7 bases agree with TRBD1. In germline, CDR1 is MGHDK, CDR2 SYGVNS. V shed 4 bases, J shed 4 bases, and the junction held 6 bases outside the gene matches. CDR3 length: 15 amino acids. The CDR3 loop is CASSGSRDSTGELFF. The CDR3 region has the DNA TGTGCCAGCAGTGGTTCCCGGGACAGCACCGGGGAGCTGTTTTTT.

V gene TRBV25-1 combines with J gene TRBJ1-2, with D hard to call. Germline V gene lookup returns CDR1 MGHDK and CDR2 SYGVNS. The CDR3 extends over 16 amino acids. Deletions cut 1 base from V and 2 bases from J, with 14 bases between. CDR3 amino acids: CASSEFVGEENYGYTF. CDR3 DNA: TGTGCCAGCAGTGAATTTGTAGGCGAAGAGAACTATGGCTACACCTTC.

As regards this clonotype: One junction end does not reproduce the germline sequence, and a read error may be involved. The rearrangement links TRBV7-8 to TRBJ1-1; the match to TRBD1 covers 8 bases. Germline V gene sequence: CDR1 SGHVS, CDR2 FQNEAQ. The CDR3 covers 15 residues. CDR3 residues: CASSQGDRWNAEAFF. In DNA form, the CDR3 reads TGTGCCAGCAGCCAAGGGGACAGGTGGAACGCTGAAGCTTTCTTT. Full variable domain (missing parts from reference TRBV7-8 and TRBJ1-1): GAGVSQSPRYKVAKRGQDVALRCDPISGHVSLFWYQQALGQGPEFLTYFQNEAQLDKSGLPSDRFFAERPEGSVSTLKIQRTQQEDSAVYLCASSQGDRWNAEAFFGQGTRLTVV.

Comments on this clonotype: A much larger clone lies one base from this, so it may be a read error. The V and J genes are TRBV10-3 and TRBJ1-1; 9 nucleotides line up with TRBD1. CDR1 and CDR2 from the germline V gene are ENHRY and SYGVKD. The CDR3 is 16 amino acids. The CDR3 sequence: CTISEGDRVANTEAFF. Here the CDR3 DNA reads TGTACCATCAGTGAAGGGGACAGGGTGGCGAACACTGAAGCTTTCTTT.

The CDR3 nucleotides are TGTGCCACCAGCAGCTCACACTCCTACGAGCAGTACTTC. Protein product: CATSSSHSYEQYF. This chain uses TRBV15 with TRBJ2-7; D unclear. V was cut by 3 bases and J by 0 bases, with 6 bases left in between. Per germline, CDR1 LNHNV and CDR2 YYDKDF (reference sequence). This CDR3 has 13 residues.

This clonotype was counted many times. The rearrangement links TRBV19 to TRBJ2-6, with D unclear. This CDR3 comprises 13 residues. V was shortened by 10 bases and J by 0 bases, with 7 bases between the two germline ends. Germline CDR1 and CDR2: LNHDA and SQIVND (reference sequence). The CDR3 bases are TGTGCCACTGCAAACTCTGGGGCCAACGTCCTGACTTTC. Its translation is CATANSGANVLTF.

The chain uses TRBV4-1 and TRBJ1-5; the D is unclear. Germline lookup yields CDR1 MGHRA and CDR2 YSYEKL. The CDR3 is 13 residues long. V shed 4 bases and J shed 5 bases, with 9 bases lying between them. The chain's CDR3 is CASSLYKDQPQHF. The DNA of the CDR3 is TGCGCCAGCAGCCTATACAAGGATCAGCCCCAGCATTTT.